The 26 T cell receptor beta chains listed next were all sequenced from one sample in a study of T cell responses to AZD1222 COVID-19 vaccine. TCRdb keeps only in-frame clones here, not all; method: immunoSEQ multiplex PCR. The sample consists of 150,000 or so clones, less than 95% of them appearing once. Source: peripheral blood, taken 28 days after the second AZD1222 dose. The receptors come from an adult who received the AZD1222 COVID-19 vaccine.

The V gene is TRBV10-3, the J gene TRBJ1-2, with no clear D. This CDR3 is 12 amino acids long. CDR1 ENHRY and CDR2 SYGVKD come from the germline V gene. V lost 4 bases and J lost 5, with 8 bases in between. CDR3 sequence: CAISAQGYGYTF. CDR3 DNA sequence: TGTGCCATCAGTGCTCAAGGGTATGGCTACACCTTC.

The rearrangement joins TRBV14 to TRBJ2-1, with TRBD2 identical over 11 bases. Germline V gene lookup returns CDR1 SGHDN and CDR2 FVKESK. The CDR3 sequence is 15 residues long. J was trimmed by 6 bases and V by 1 base; bases with no gene match: 2. CDR3 sequence reads: CASSQVAGGSNEQFF. CDR3 bases: TGTGCCAGCAGCCAAGTAGCGGGAGGGAGCAATGAGCAGTTCTTC.

The CDR3 protein is CASSQGTGMGNEQFF. The CDR3, as DNA: TGTGCCAGCAGCCAAGGAACAGGGATGGGCAATGAGCAGTTCTTC. The chain employs TRBV3-1 (or the pseudogene TRBV3-2) and TRBJ2-1; a possible D gene is TRBD1 (6 bases). In germline, CDR1 is LGHDT, CDR2 YNNKEL (reference sequence). Trimming pared 1 base from V and 6 bases from J, leaving 13 bases between. The CDR3 has 15 residues.

The V gene is TRBV5-1, the J gene TRBJ2-5; TRBD2 aligns across 7 bases. Per germline, CDR1 SGHRS and CDR2 YFSETQ. This CDR3 region has 16 residues. Germline trimming cut 1 base from V and 1 base from J; bases unmatched to any gene: 7. CDR3 bases: TGCGCCAGCAGCTTGTTGTCGGGGGGTTCCCAAGAGACCCAGTACTTC. Translation: CASSLLSGGSQETQYF.

J is TRBJ1-3 and V is TRBV5-1; 9 bases map to TRBD1. Germline trimming cut 0 bases from V and 0 bases from J; bases unmatched to any gene: 10. This CDR3 spans 19 amino acids. The germline V gene has CDR1 SGHRS and CDR2 YFSETQ. In DNA form, the CDR3 reads TGCGCCAGCAGCTTGGTGACAGGGGGGAGCGTTAGCTCTGGAAACACCATATATTTT. Its protein product is CASSLVTGGSVSSGNTIYF.

The chain combines TRBV2 with TRBJ1-4, with 7 bases aligning to TRBD1. The CDR3 loop spans 14 amino acids. V shed 5 bases and J 4 bases; nucleotides not matched to a gene: 4. Germline V gives CDR1 SNHLY, CDR2 FYNNEI. The CDR3 coding sequence is TGTGCCAGCAGTAGGGGACAGAATAATGAAAAACTGTTTTTT. It encodes CASSRGQNNEKLFF.

The rearrangement uses TRBV3-1 (or the pseudogene TRBV3-2) and TRBJ1-2; D is possibly TRBD1 (6 bases). V was trimmed by 1 base and J by 8 bases, leaving 17 bases between them. The CDR3 extends over 15 amino acids. The germline V gene has CDR1 LGHDT and CDR2 YNNKEL (reference sequence). The CDR3 nucleotides are TGTGCCAGCAGCCAAGGCAGAGGAACAGGGTTGGGCTACACCTTC. This gives the protein CASSQGRGTGLGYTF.

As DNA, the CDR3 is TGTGCCAGCAGTTACTCGCCTGGGCAGGGAACAGATACGCAGTATTTT. Its translation: CASSYSPGQGTDTQYF. The chain couples TRBV6-5 to TRBJ2-3; the D gene is possibly TRBD1 (5 bases). Germline CDR1 is MNHEY and CDR2 is SVGAGI. The CDR3 length is 16 residues. Trimming pared 0 bases from V and 3 bases from J, leaving 13 bases between.

This sequence joins TRBV5-1 and TRBJ2-5, with D possibly being TRBD2 (7 bases). Trimming pared 4 bases from V and 7 bases from J, leaving 17 bases between. The germline V gene encodes CDR1 SGHRS and CDR2 YFSETQ. The CDR3 contains 14 residues. CDR3 residues: CASSVEGGAGTQYF. CDR3 bases: TGCGCCAGCAGCGTTGAAGGGGGGGCTGGGACCCAGTACTTC.

This clone occurred once. The chain employs TRBV5-8 and TRBJ2-5, with 16 bases fitting TRBD2. The V gene's germline CDR1 is SGHTS and CDR2 YDEGEE. The CDR3 covers 18 residues. Trimming at V came to 4 bases and at J to 5 bases, leaving 11 bases not matched to a gene. This CDR3 reads CASSRGLAGGPRSETQYF. CDR3 bases: TGTGCCAGCAGCCGGGGACTAGCGGGGGGGCCTAGAAGCGAGACCCAGTACTTC. Using reference TRBV5-8 and TRBJ2-5 for the parts outside the CDR3, the full variable domain is EAGVTQSPTHLIKTRGQQATLRCSPISGHTSVYWYQQALGLGLQFLLWYDEGEERNRGNFPPRFSGRQFPNYSSELNVNALELEDSALYLCASSRGLAGGPRSETQYFGPGTRLLVL.

The chain recombines TRBV10-3 with TRBJ2-5; 13 bases map to TRBD2. CDR3 size: 14 residues. J gave up 4 bases and V 4 bases, and 0 bases lay outside the gene matches. In germline, CDR1 is ENHRY, CDR2 SYGVKD. Here the CDR3 reads CAISGLAGGETQYF. The CDR3 DNA reads TGTGCCATCAGTGGACTAGCGGGAGGAGAGACCCAGTACTTC.

The rearrangement uses TRBV10-1 and TRBJ1-3; 9 bases match TRBD1. There are 15 residues in the CDR3. With V trimmed by 4 bases and J by 1 base, 2 bases remained unmatched. The germline gives CDR1 WNHNN, CDR2 SYGVQD (reference sequence). Here the CDR3 DNA reads TGCGCCAGCAGTGCCGGGACAGGGTCTGGAAACACCATATATTTT. It is translated as CASSAGTGSGNTIYF.

V is TRBV4-1 and J is TRBJ2-7; D unclear. The length of the CDR3 is 15 residues. V was shortened by 3 bases and J by 0 bases, with 12 bases between the two germline ends. Germline CDR1 reads MGHRA; CDR2 reads YSYEKL. The CDR3 protein is CASSQPGEGSYEQYF. CDR3 sequence (DNA): TGCGCCAGCAGCCAGCCCGGCGAAGGCTCCTACGAGCAGTACTTC.

The genes are TRBV12-3 or TRBV12-4 and TRBJ2-7; 9 positions match TRBD1. The CDR3 loop spans 13 amino acids. The V gene end was trimmed by 7 bases and the J gene end by 6 bases; junction bases not matched to a gene: 7. The CDR3 spells CASTWRQGGEQYF. CDR3 in DNA: TGTGCCAGCACTTGGAGACAGGGGGGCGAGCAGTACTTC.

The V and J genes are TRBV10-1 and TRBJ1-2; 7 bases align to TRBD1. The V segment lost 2 bases and the J segment 4 bases; nucleotides outside the gene matches: 4. The V gene's germline CDR1 is WNHNN and CDR2 SYGVQD (reference sequence). The CDR3 is 14 amino acids. CDR3 coding DNA: TGCGCCAGCAGTGAGGACAGGGCCAGCTATGGCTACACCTTC. This encodes CASSEDRASYGYTF.

The chain joins TRBV3-1 (or the pseudogene TRBV3-2) to TRBJ2-2; TRBD2 matches at 9 bases. CDR3 size: 15 residues. In germline, CDR1 is LGHDT, CDR2 YNNKEL (reference sequence). Unmatched junction bases numbered 3, after V lost 1 base and J lost 6 bases. CDR3 sequence reads: CASSQGGGGAGELFF. CDR3 nucleotide sequence: TGTGCCAGCAGCCAAGGTGGCGGGGGGGCCGGGGAGCTGTTTTTT.

V and J are TRBV28 and TRBJ2-6, with D perhaps TRBD2 (5 bases). Germline CDR1 reads MDHEN; CDR2 reads SYDVKM. V was trimmed by 6 bases and J by 2 bases, leaving 11 bases between them. This CDR3 is built from 15 residues. The CDR3 here is CASRGSPAGANVLTF. The CDR3 region has the DNA TGTGCCAGCAGGGGGAGTCCGGCTGGGGCCAACGTCCTGACTTTC.

The chain is built from TRBV7-9 and TRBJ1-1; D may be TRBD1 (5 bases). With 6 bases removed from V and 6 bases from J, the gap between germline ends came to 11 bases. Germline V gives CDR1 SEHNR, CDR2 FQNEAQ (reference sequence). This CDR3 is 12 amino acids long. The CDR3 spells CASRQGQAEAFF. Written as DNA, the CDR3 is TGTGCCAGCAGGCAGGGTCAGGCTGAAGCTTTCTTT.

The chain couples TRBV7-8 to TRBJ2-2, with 13 bases aligning to TRBD2. V shed 3 bases, J shed 1 base, and the junction held 14 bases outside the gene matches. Per the germline V gene, CDR1 is SGHVS and CDR2 is FQNEAQ. The CDR3 totals 21 residues. CDR3 region: CASSFPMGWTSGSENTGELFF. Written as DNA, the CDR3 is TGTGCCAGCAGCTTTCCTATGGGTTGGACTAGCGGGAGTGAGAACACCGGGGAGCTGTTTTTT. The variable domain in full, completed from reference TRBV7-8 and TRBJ2-2, reads GAGVSQSPRYKVAKRGQDVALRCDPISGHVSLFWYQQALGQGPEFLTYFQNEAQLDKSGLPSDRFFAERPEGSVSTLKIQRTQQEDSAVYLCASSFPMGWTSGSENTGELFFGEGSRLTVL.

The genes are TRBV18 and TRBJ1-4; D might be TRBD1 (5 bases). The CDR3 runs 14 residues. Germline V gene lookup returns CDR1 KGHSH and CDR2 LQKENI. Trimming left V 6 bases short and J 5 bases short, with 13 bases between. CDR3 DNA: TGTGCCAGCTCGCCTATCGGACAAAATGAAAAACTGTTTTTT. It is translated as CASSPIGQNEKLFF.

The chain carries TRBV13 and TRBJ2-3, with 10 bases aligning to TRBD2. V shed 0 bases and J 1 base; nucleotides not matched to a gene: 4. The CDR3 has 17 amino acids. CDR1 is PRHDT, CDR2 FYEKMQ, per germline (reference sequence). CDR3 residues: CASSLGQGTSGTDTQYF. DNA of the CDR3: TGTGCCAGCAGCTTAGGCCAGGGGACTAGCGGCACAGATACGCAGTATTTT.

This rearrangement joins TRBV2 to TRBJ2-1; TRBD2 is a possible D gene (6 bases). Trimming removed 7 bases from V and 3 bases from J, with 13 bases in between. The CDR3 has 14 residues. From germline, CDR1 is SNHLY and CDR2 FYNNEI. CDR3 sequence: CASTRESVYNEQFF. The CDR3 DNA reads as TGTGCCAGCACTCGGGAGAGTGTCTACAATGAGCAGTTCTTC.

In its sample, this clone was seen a few times. V usage is TRBV29-1 and J usage is TRBJ2-7, with TRBD1 matching over 11 bases. The V segment lost 7 bases and the J segment 6 bases; nucleotides outside the gene matches: 5. CDR1 and CDR2 from the germline V gene are SQVTM and ANQGSEA. CDR3 size: 12 residues. CDR3 region: CSGGQGASEQYF. DNA of the CDR3: TGCAGCGGAGGACAGGGGGCAAGCGAGCAGTACTTC.

The chain couples TRBV19 to TRBJ2-1, with 16 bases lining up with TRBD2. CDR3 length: 18 residues. V shed 4 bases and J 0 bases; nucleotides not matched to a gene: 3. CDR1 and CDR2 (germline): LNHDA, SQIVND (reference sequence). CDR3 in amino acids: CASSTGLAGGSSYNEQFF. The DNA of the CDR3 is TGTGCCAGTAGTACGGGACTAGCGGGAGGGAGCTCCTACAATGAGCAGTTCTTC.

The table lists this clone with a count of one. V and J are TRBV5-4 and TRBJ1-2; possibly TRBD1 for D (5 bases). V gave up 4 bases and J gave up 4 bases, with 14 bases separating them. The V gene's germline CDR1 is SGHNT and CDR2 YYREEE (reference sequence). The CDR3 consists of 14 residues. The CDR3 is CASSPPGALYGYTF. In DNA form, the CDR3 reads TGTGCCAGCAGCCCCCCCGGGGCCCTCTATGGCTACACCTTC.

The chain employs TRBV9 and TRBJ2-5, with 8 bases lining up with TRBD2. Germline V gene sequence: CDR1 SGDLS, CDR2 YYNGEE. The trim removed 0 bases at V and 0 bases at J, leaving 1 base unmatched. The CDR3 sequence is 15 residues long. The CDR3 DNA follows: TGTGCCAGCAGCGTAGCGGGGGGGTACCAAGAGACCCAGTACTTC. It translates to CASSVAGGYQETQYF.